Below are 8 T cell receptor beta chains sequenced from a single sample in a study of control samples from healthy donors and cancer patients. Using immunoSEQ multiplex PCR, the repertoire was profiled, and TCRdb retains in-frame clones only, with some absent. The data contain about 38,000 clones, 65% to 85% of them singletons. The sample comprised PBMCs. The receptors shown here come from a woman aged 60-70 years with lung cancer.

Written as DNA, the CDR3 is TGTGCCAGCAGTTCAGCCCAGCGGGGGCAAGAGACCCAGTACTTC. Translated: CASSSAQRGQETQYF. This chain joins TRBV6-5 and TRBJ2-5; 8 bases match TRBD2. Germline assignment: CDR1 MNHEY and CDR2 SVGAGI. V dropped 4 bases and J dropped 2; count of bases not matched to a gene: 6. CDR3 length: 15 residues.

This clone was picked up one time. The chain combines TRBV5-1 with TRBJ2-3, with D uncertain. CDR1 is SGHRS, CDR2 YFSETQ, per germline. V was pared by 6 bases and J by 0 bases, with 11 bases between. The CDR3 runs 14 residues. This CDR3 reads CASMRDPSTDTQYF. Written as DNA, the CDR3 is TGCGCCAGCATGCGTGATCCGAGCACAGATACGCAGTATTTT.

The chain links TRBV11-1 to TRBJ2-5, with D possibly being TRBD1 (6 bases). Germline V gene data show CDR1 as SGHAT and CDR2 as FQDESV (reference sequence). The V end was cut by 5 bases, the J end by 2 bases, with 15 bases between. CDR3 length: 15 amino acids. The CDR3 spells CASSPRGGSQETQYF. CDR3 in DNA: TGTGCCAGCAGCCCCCGAGGGGGATCGCAAGAGACCCAGTACTTC.

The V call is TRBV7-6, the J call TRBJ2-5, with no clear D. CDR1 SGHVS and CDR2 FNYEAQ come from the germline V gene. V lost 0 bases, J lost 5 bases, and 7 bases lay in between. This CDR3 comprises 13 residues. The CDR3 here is CASSLASRETQYF. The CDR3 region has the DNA TGTGCCAGCAGCTTAGCATCGAGGGAGACCCAGTACTTC.

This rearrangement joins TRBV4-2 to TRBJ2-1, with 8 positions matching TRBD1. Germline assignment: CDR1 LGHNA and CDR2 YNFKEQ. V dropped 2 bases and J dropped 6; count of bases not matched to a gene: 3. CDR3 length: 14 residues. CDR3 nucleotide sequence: TGTGCCAGCAGCCAAAAAGACAGGGGCAATGAGCAGTTCTTC. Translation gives CASSQKDRGNEQFF.

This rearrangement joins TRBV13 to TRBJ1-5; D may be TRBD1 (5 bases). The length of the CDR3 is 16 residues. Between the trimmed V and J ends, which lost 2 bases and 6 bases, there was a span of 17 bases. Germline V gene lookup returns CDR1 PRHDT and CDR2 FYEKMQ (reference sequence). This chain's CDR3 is CASSLSQGGVSQPQHF. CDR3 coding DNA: TGTGCCAGCAGCTTAAGTCAGGGAGGGGTAAGTCAGCCCCAGCATTTT.

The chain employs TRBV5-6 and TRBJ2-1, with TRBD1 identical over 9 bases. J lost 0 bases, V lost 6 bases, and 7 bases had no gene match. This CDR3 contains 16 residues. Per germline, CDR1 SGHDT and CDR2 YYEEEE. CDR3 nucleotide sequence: TGTGCCAGCATCCCGGGACAGGGATACTCCTACAATGAGCAGTTCTTC. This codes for CASIPGQGYSYNEQFF.

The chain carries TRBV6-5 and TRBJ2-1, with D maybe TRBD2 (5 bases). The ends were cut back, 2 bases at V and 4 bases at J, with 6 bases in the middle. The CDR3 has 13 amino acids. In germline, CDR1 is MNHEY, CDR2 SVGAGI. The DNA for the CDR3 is TGTGCCAGCAGTTACGAGGGATACAATGAGCAGTTCTTC. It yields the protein CASSYEGYNEQFF.